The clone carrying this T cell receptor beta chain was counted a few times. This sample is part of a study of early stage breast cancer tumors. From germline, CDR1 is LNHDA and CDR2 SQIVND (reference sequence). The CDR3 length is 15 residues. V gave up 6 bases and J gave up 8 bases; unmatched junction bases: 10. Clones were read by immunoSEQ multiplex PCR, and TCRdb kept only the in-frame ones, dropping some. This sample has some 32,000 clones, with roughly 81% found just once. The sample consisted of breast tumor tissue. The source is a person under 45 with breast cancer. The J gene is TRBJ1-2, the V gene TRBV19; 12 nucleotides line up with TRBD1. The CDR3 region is CASRSRDRGRWGYTF. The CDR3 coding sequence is TGTGCCAGTAGGTCCCGGGACAGGGGGCGGTGGGGCTACACCTTC. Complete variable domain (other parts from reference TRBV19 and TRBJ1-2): DGGITQSPKYLFRKEGQNVTLSCEQNLNHDAMYWYRQDPGQGLRLIYYSQIVNDFQKGDIAEGYSVSREKKESFPLTVTSAQKNPTAFYLCASRSRDRGRWGYTFGSGTRLTVV.